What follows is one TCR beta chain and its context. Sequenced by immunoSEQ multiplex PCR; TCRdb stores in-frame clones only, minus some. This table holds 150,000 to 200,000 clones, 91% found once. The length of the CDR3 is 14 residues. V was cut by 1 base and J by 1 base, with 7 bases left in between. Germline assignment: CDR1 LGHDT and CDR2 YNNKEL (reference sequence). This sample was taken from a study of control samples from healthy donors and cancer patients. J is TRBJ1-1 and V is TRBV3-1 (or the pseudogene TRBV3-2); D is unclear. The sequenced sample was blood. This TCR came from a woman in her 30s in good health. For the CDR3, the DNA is TGTGCCAGCAGCCAAGGGGTAGGGAACACTGAAGCTTTCTTT. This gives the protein CASSQGVGNTEAFF.